This T cell receptor (beta chain) came from a study of identical twins. Study-wide results and limits: Out-of-frame beta chain sequences displayed weaker excess sharing between twins. Carriage of fewer insertions was seen in abundant cord blood beta clonotypes, whereas memory repertoires showed none. Potential partial confounding of zero-insertion analyses by invariant MAIT and iNKT cells was noted.

A universal primer site was incorporated via template switching, and the cDNA contained unique molecular identifiers. TCRdb re-derived calls from the 5' RACE reads in MiXCR, one entry per CDR3 protein. The repertoire includes more than 350,000 distinct CDR3 sequences, roughly 10% of them detected once, and more than 8% sits in the top ten. The germline V and J ends were trimmed by 5 bases and 4 bases, with 11 bases remaining between them. The length of the CDR3 is 14 residues. Germline lookup yields CDR1 MNHNS and CDR2 SASEGT. This clonotype has just a few counts. What it recognizes is unknown. Sample: naive T cells sorted from blood. This chain links TRBV6-1 with TRBJ2-2; D is possibly TRBD2 (6 bases). This receptor was identified in a woman aged 45 to 65 in good health. The CDR3 sequence: CASSRTGVTGELFF. In DNA form, the CDR3 reads TGTGCCAGCAGTAGGACGGGGGTCACCGGGGAGCTGTTTTTT.